A single sample gave rise to the 5 T cell receptor beta chains below, sequenced in a study of somatic mutations in cytotoxic T cells in rheumatoid arthritis. Generated by immunoSEQ multiplex PCR, the TCRdb table keeps only in-frame clones and is missing some. The data contain about 33,000 clones, around 80% of them seen just once; the ten biggest clones take up roughly 3.1%. Sequencing input: CD8+ T cells sorted from blood. These receptors originate from a man aged 35 to 55 in good health.

The chain recombines TRBV27 with TRBJ2-7, with 8 bases matching TRBD1. This CDR3 spans 14 amino acids. After removal of 5 bases from V and 5 bases from J, the junction contained 8 bases not matched to a gene. Germline CDR1 reads MNHEY; CDR2 reads SMNVEV (reference sequence). CDR3 in DNA: TGTGCCAGCAGTCCTCGGACAGGGTTGAACGAGCAGTACTTC. This encodes CASSPRTGLNEQYF.

The V and J genes are TRBV25-1 and TRBJ1-1; D is ambiguous. V was cut by 1 base and J by 8 bases, with 14 bases left in between. The CDR3 is 14 amino acids. The V gene's germline CDR1 is MGHDK and CDR2 SYGVNS. Here the CDR3 DNA reads TGTGCCAGCAGTGAATCCCAGGACCTCAGGGAAGCTTTCTTT. It encodes CASSESQDLREAFF.

This rearrangement joins TRBV28 to TRBJ1-1, with a weak D call TRBD1 (5 bases). V was clipped by 3 bases and J by 1 base, with 9 bases between them. The CDR3 consists of 14 residues. Germline assignment: CDR1 MDHEN and CDR2 SYDVKM. This CDR3 is CASSFRGRNTEAFF. The CDR3 coding sequence is TGTGCCAGCAGTTTTAGGGGTCGGAACACTGAAGCTTTCTTT.

The rearrangement links TRBV7-2 to TRBJ2-7; the D is unclear. Germline V gene lookup returns CDR1 SGHTA and CDR2 FQGNSA. CDR3 length: 13 residues. Trimming stripped 0 bases from V and 2 bases from J, with 5 bases between. The CDR3 sequence is CASSLAAPYEQYF. For the CDR3, the DNA is TGTGCCAGCAGCTTAGCGGCCCCCTACGAGCAGTACTTC.

This chain joins TRBV10-2 and TRBJ2-7; D tentatively fits TRBD1 or TRBD2 (5 bases each). This CDR3 region has 13 residues. Germline CDR1 WSHSY, CDR2 SAAADI. Trimming removed 4 bases at V and 3 bases at J, with 10 bases between. CDR3 sequence: CASSVGRVYEQYF. CDR3 nucleotides: TGCGCCAGCAGTGTGGGACGGGTCTACGAGCAGTACTTC.